A selection of T cell receptor beta chains follows, all from one sample in a study of T cells after yellow fever vaccination. TCRdb re-called the 5' RACE reads with MiXCR, one entry per CDR3 protein. The table records about 300,000 distinct CDR3 sequences, 6.8% of them present only once. The sample here was PBMCs, taken 45 days after the first yellow fever vaccination. These receptors were collected from a man younger than 35 who received the YFV17D yellow fever vaccine. The CDR3 runs from the conserved cysteine through the conserved F or W. A D gene is named only where the DNA matches it firmly. Clone size is stated in some rows and not others, as once, few, many or a class when expanded.

TRBV15	.	few	TRBJ1-2	CATSSGGHRYGYTF	TGTGCCACCAGCAGCGGGGGACACCGCTATGGCTACACCTTC
TRBV4-3	.	.	TRBJ2-7	CASSKTPSYEQYF	TGCGCCAGCAGCAAGACCCCCTCCTACGAGCAGTACTTC
TRBV12-3/TRBV12-4	TRBD1	.	TRBJ2-5	CASSPQQGFGETQYF	TGTGCCAGCAGTCCTCAACAGGGGTTTGGCGAGACCCAGTACTTC
TRBV12-3/TRBV12-4	TRBD1	.	TRBJ2-2	CAQPPGPGQQTGELFF	TGTGCCCAACCCCCCGGCCCGGGACAGCAAACCGGGGAGCTGTTTTTT
TRBV14	.	many	TRBJ2-3	CASSLRDSSSLWQYF	TGTGCCAGCAGCCTTCGTGATAGTAGCTCCCTTTGGCAGTATTTT
TRBV4-1	TRBD1	few	TRBJ1-4	CASSQELAGGGEKLFF	TGCGCCAGCAGCCAAGAGTTGGCAGGGGGAGGTGAAAAACTGTTTTTT
TRBV29-1	.	many	TRBJ2-3	CSGFRDRRDTQYF	TGCAGCGGCTTCCGGGACCGGAGGGATACGCAGTATTTT
TRBV6-1	.	few	TRBJ1-2	CASSRIGTSTYGYTF	TGTGCCAGCAGCCGAATCGGGACATCCACTTATGGCTACACCTTC
TRBV18	.	many	TRBJ2-7	CASSPQQNHHEQYF	TGTGCCAGCTCACCTCAGCAAAACCACCACGAGCAGTACTTC
TRBV7-3	.	.	TRBJ2-6	CASSLTGAEGANVLTF	TGTGCCAGCAGCTTAACGGGGGCGGAAGGGGCCAACGTCCTGACTTTC
TRBV3-1	TRBD1	few	TRBJ2-3	CASSYDRGTQYF	TGTGCCAGCAGTTATGACAGGGGTACGCAGTATTTT
TRBV18	.	.	TRBJ2-5	CASSPRLSPEQETQYF	TGTGCCAGCTCACCACGTCTAAGCCCGGAACAAGAGACCCAGTACTTC
TRBV4-3	.	few	TRBJ1-1	CASSQGPLGLTEAFF	TGCGCCAGCAGCCAAGGGCCCCTTGGGCTCACTGAAGCTTTCTTT
TRBV20-1	.	.	TRBJ2-4	CSAPRARGTSPNIQYF	TGCAGTGCGCCCCGCGCACGGGGAACATCCCCCAACATTCAGTACTTC
TRBV5-6	.	.	TRBJ2-3	CASSVLRLADQEGTQYF	TGTGCCAGCAGCGTACTCCGCCTAGCAGACCAGGAGGGGACGCAGTATTTT
TRBV21-1	.	few	TRBJ2-1	CASSNEGKGDEQFF	TGTGCCAGCAGCAACGAGGGGAAAGGCGATGAGCAGTTCTTC
TRBV19	.	few	TRBJ2-4	CASSRGAEDIQYF	TGTGCCAGCTCCCGGGGGGCCGAAGACATTCAGTACTTC
TRBV10-3	.	.	TRBJ1-2	CAISELDSYGYTF	TGTGCCATCAGTGAGCTCGACAGCTATGGCTACACCTTC
TRBV5-1	.	many	TRBJ2-7	CASSSGGSKNYEQYF	TGCGCCAGCAGCTCGGGTGGGAGTAAGAACTACGAGCAGTACTTC
TRBV20-1	.	.	TRBJ1-1	CSALPGAVNTEAFF	TGCAGTGCTCTCCCAGGGGCGGTGAACACTGAAGCTTTCTTT
TRBV9	.	.	TRBJ1-2	CASSGLLTGTSTLYGYTF	TGTGCCAGCAGCGGCCTCCTTACCGGGACATCGACTCTATATGGCTACACCTTC
TRBV20-1	.	.	TRBJ1-1	CSAKGNTNTEAFF	TGCAGTGCCAAGGGGAATACGAACACTGAAGCTTTCTTT
TRBV12-3/TRBV12-4	TRBD1	.	TRBJ1-2	CARGGDRVYGYTF	TGTGCCCGGGGGGGGGACAGGGTCTATGGCTACACCTTC
TRBV20-1	.	few	TRBJ2-1	CSAMGGSGETYNEQFF	TGCAGTGCTATGGGTGGATCGGGGGAAACCTACAATGAGCAGTTCTTC
TRBV7-2	.	many	TRBJ2-3	CASSLAWKVGRPDTQYF	TGTGCCAGCAGCTTAGCGTGGAAAGTGGGTCGCCCAGATACGCAGTATTTT
TRBV5-1	TRBD2	few	TRBJ2-5	CASSLGTSAQETQYF	TGCGCCAGCAGCTTGGGGACTAGCGCCCAAGAGACCCAGTACTTC
TRBV5-1	TRBD2	many	TRBJ2-3	CASGTSGADTQYF	TGCGCCAGCGGGACTAGCGGCGCAGATACGCAGTATTTT
TRBV6-2/TRBV6-3	.	many	TRBJ2-3	CASSYPLNSIGDRSTDTQYF	TGTGCCAGCAGTTACCCCTTAAATTCTATCGGTGACAGATCCACAGATACGCAGTATTTT
TRBV5-1	.	.	TRBJ2-1	CASSLEPGVLQNYNEQFF	TGCGCCAGCAGCTTGGAGCCCGGGGTTTTGCAGAACTACAATGAGCAGTTCTTC
TRBV21-1	.	few	TRBJ2-1	CASSKEGEESSYNEQFF	TGTGCCAGCAGCAAAGAGGGGGAGGAATCCTCCTACAATGAGCAGTTCTTC
TRBV5-1	TRBD1	.	TRBJ2-4	CASSLFTGAENIQYF	TGCGCCAGCAGCTTATTCACAGGGGCGGAAAACATTCAGTACTTC
TRBV27	.	.	TRBJ1-1	CASSFNPDTEAFF	TGTGCCAGCAGTTTTAATCCCGACACTGAAGCTTTCTTT
TRBV20-1	.	.	TRBJ1-1	CSAAGGLNTEAFF	TGCAGTGCCGCGGGGGGGTTGAACACTGAAGCTTTCTTT
TRBV7-8	TRBD2	many	TRBJ2-1	CASRGGGLDEQFF	TGTGCCAGCAGGGGGGGGGGGTTGGATGAGCAGTTCTTC
TRBV28	.	.	TRBJ1-1	CASSFAQGTEAFF	TGTGCCAGCAGTTTCGCTCAGGGTACTGAAGCTTTCTTT
TRBV7-2	TRBD2	.	TRBJ2-4	CASSLIAGRLKNIQYF	TGTGCCAGCAGCTTGATAGCGGGGAGGTTAAAAAACATTCAGTACTTC
TRBV2	TRBD2	many	TRBJ2-5	CASERGFEETQYF	TGTGCCAGCGAGCGGGGTTTTGAAGAGACCCAGTACTTC
TRBV7-2	TRBD2	.	TRBJ2-7	CASSPRLAGAHEQYF	TGTGCCAGCAGCCCCCGACTAGCGGGAGCCCACGAGCAGTACTTC
TRBV2	.	.	TRBJ1-5	CASSERGQLDNQPQHF	TGTGCCAGCAGTGAAAGGGGTCAGCTAGACAATCAGCCCCAGCATTTT
TRBV4-3	TRBD1	few	TRBJ2-6	CASSQDRAGGRLSGANVLTF	TGCGCCAGCAGCCAAGATAGGGCAGGGGGCCGCTTATCTGGGGCCAACGTCCTGACTTTC
TRBV9	.	.	TRBJ2-1	CASSVGPSSRNEQFF	TGTGCCAGCAGCGTAGGCCCCAGCAGCCGCAATGAGCAGTTCTTC
TRBV6-2/TRBV6-3	.	few	TRBJ1-5	CASSYSRGQAQHF	TGTGCCAGCAGTTACTCCCGTGGTCAAGCCCAGCATTTT
TRBV5-4	.	many	TRBJ1-6	CASSSHSENSPLHF	TGTGCCAGCAGTAGCCACAGCGAGAATTCACCCCTCCACTTT
TRBV11-1	.	few	TRBJ2-7	CASSSASVTYEQYF	TGTGCCAGCAGCTCTGCCTCGGTAACCTACGAGCAGTACTTC
TRBV28	.	.	TRBJ1-6	CASLRSSSYNSPLHF	TGTGCCAGCTTGAGGTCCAGCTCCTATAATTCACCCCTCCACTTT
TRBV27	.	.	TRBJ1-2	CASSPGGTGYTF	TGTGCCAGCAGCCCCGGGGGGACGGGCTACACCTTC
TRBV12-3/TRBV12-4	.	few	TRBJ2-1	CASSLERLFEDEQFF	TGTGCCAGCAGTTTAGAACGGCTTTTTGAGGATGAGCAGTTCTTC
TRBV6-1	.	.	TRBJ1-2	CASRPRQIDGYTF	TGTGCCAGCAGACCGCGACAGATTGATGGCTACACCTTC
TRBV6-5	.	.	TRBJ2-7	CASSSGRFEQYF	TGTGCCAGCAGCTCCGGACGTTTCGAGCAGTACTTC
TRBV11-2	.	.	TRBJ2-5	CASSLIQADQYF	TGTGCCAGCAGCTTAATACAGGCAGACCAGTACTTC